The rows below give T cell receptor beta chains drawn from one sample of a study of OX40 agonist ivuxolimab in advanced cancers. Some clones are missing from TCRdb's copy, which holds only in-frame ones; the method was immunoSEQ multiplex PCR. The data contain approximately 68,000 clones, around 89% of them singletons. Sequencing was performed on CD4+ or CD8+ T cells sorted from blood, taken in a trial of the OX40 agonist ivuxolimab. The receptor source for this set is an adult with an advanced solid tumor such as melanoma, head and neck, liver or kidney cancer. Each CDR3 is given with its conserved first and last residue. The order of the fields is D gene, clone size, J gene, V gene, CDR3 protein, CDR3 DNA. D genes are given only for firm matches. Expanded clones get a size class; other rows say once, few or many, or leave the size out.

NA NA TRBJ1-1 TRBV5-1 CASSSTYLNTEAFF TGCGCCAGCAGCTCGACATACCTGAACACTGAAGCTTTCTTT
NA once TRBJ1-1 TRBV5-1 CASSLNGQVEAFF TGCGCCAGCAGCTTGAACGGGCAGGTAGAAGCTTTCTTT
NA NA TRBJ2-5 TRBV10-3 CARSIEWDETQYF TGTGCCAGGAGCATAGAGTGGGACGAGACCCAGTACTTC
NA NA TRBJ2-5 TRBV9 CASIPGTSRGVTQYF TGTGCCAGCATCCCCGGGACTTCAAGGGGTGTGACCCAGTACTTC
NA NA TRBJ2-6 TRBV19 CASKASGANVLTF TGTGCCAGTAAGGCCTCTGGGGCCAACGTCCTGACTTTC
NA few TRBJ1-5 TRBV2 CASSEAQTQPQHF TGTGCCAGCAGTGAAGCGCAAACTCAGCCCCAGCATTTT
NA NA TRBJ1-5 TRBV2 CASSEVGLGNQPQHF TGTGCCAGCAGTGAGGTAGGATTGGGCAATCAGCCCCAGCATTTT
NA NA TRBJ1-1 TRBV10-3 CAIRNRAGDTEAFF TGTGCCATCAGAAACCGGGCTGGGGACACTGAAGCTTTCTTT
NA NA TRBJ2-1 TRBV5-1 CASSLVPGEGQGSYNEQFF TGCGCCAGCAGCTTGGTGCCAGGGGAGGGACAAGGCTCCTACAATGAGCAGTTCTTC
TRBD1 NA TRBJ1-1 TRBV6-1 CASSDTGGLNTEAFF TGTGCCAGCAGTGACACAGGGGGCTTGAACACTGAAGCTTTCTTT
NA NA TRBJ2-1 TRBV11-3 CASRRGLPLYNEQFF TGTGCCAGCAGAAGAGGACTTCCACTCTACAATGAGCAGTTCTTC
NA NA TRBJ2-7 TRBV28 CASSSPSTEQYF TGTGCCAGCAGTTCCCCTAGCACCGAGCAGTACTTC
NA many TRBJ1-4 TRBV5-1 CASSQAPTGTNEKLFF TGCGCCAGCAGCCAAGCCCCGACAGGAACTAATGAAAAACTGTTTTTT
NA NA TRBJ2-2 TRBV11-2 CASIGGLLNTGELFF TGTGCCAGCATTGGAGGACTCCTGAACACCGGGGAGCTGTTTTTT
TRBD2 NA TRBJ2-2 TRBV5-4 CASSLGTSGVSNTGELFF TGTGCCAGCAGCTTGGGGACTAGCGGGGTGTCGAACACCGGGGAACTGTTTTTT
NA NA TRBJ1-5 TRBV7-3 CASSLMGNQPQHF TGTGCCAGCAGCTTAATGGGGAATCAGCCCCAGCATTTT
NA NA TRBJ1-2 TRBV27 CASSLRAPLLYGYTF TGTGCCAGCTCCTTGAGGGCACCTCTTCTTTATGGCTACACCTTC
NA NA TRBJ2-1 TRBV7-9 CASSSDRGWYNEQFF TGTGCCAGCAGCTCGGACCGAGGATGGTACAATGAGCAGTTCTTC
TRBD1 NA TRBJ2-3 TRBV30 CAWSGGQGGDTQYF TGTGCCTGGAGTGGGGGACAGGGGGGTGATACGCAGTATTTT
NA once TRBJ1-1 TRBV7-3 CASSLGGLDTEAFF TGTGCCAGCAGCTTGGGGGGTTTGGACACTGAAGCTTTCTTT
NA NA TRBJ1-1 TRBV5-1 CASSLAMTMNAEAFF TGCGCCAGCAGCTTGGCGATGACTATGAACGCTGAAGCTTTCTTT
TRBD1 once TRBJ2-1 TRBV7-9 CASSQGTGDYNEQFF TGTGCCAGCAGCCAAGGGACAGGGGATTACAATGAGCAGTTCTTC
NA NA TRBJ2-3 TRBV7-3 CASSFGASSTDTQYF TGTGCCAGCAGCTTTGGGGCCTCGAGCACAGATACGCAGTATTTT
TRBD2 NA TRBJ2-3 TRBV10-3 CAITRTSGSTDTQYF TGTGCCATCACCCGGACTAGCGGAAGCACAGATACGCAGTATTTT
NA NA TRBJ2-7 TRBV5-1 CASSLAPTRGSYEQYF TGCGCCAGCAGCTTGGCCCCAACACGGGGTTCTTACGAGCAGTACTTC
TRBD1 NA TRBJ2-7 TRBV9 CASSIAGTGNYEQYF TGTGCCAGCAGCATAGCCGGGACAGGGAACTACGAGCAGTACTTC
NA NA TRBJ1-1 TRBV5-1 CASSLSGTEAFF TGCGCCAGCAGCTTGTCGGGAACTGAAGCTTTCTTT
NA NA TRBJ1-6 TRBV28 CASRAMSSPLHF TGTGCCAGCAGGGCCATGTCCTCACCCCTCCACTTT
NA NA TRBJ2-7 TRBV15 CATSRDRQGISYEQYF TGTGCCACCAGCAGAGATCGGCAGGGGATCTCCTACGAGCAGTACTTC
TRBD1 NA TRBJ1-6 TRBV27 CASSLNGDRGQGGPLHF TGTGCCAGCAGTTTAAATGGGGACAGGGGTCAGGGGGGACCCCTCCACTTT
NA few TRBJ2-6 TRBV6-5 CASSYWGVQANVLTF TGTGCCAGCAGTTACTGGGGGGTTCAAGCCAACGTCCTGACTTTC
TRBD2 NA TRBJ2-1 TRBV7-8 CASSQGGTSGYNEQFF TGTGCCAGCAGCCAAGGGGGGACTAGCGGCTACAATGAGCAGTTCTTC
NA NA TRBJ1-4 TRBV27 CASSFSPTQTTNEKLFF TGTGCCAGCAGTTTCTCCCCGACCCAAACAACTAATGAAAAACTGTTTTTT
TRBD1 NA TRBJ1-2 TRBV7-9 CASSSQREKGTDGYTF TGTGCCAGCAGCTCGCAACGGGAGAAGGGGACAGATGGCTACACCTTC
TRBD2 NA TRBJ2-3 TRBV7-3 CASSSSGGPSNTQYF TGTGCCAGCAGCTCCTCGGGGGGACCCTCGAATACGCAGTATTTT
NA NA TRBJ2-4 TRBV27 CASSPRGGAGGNIQYF TGTGCCAGCAGTCCAAGGGGGGGGGCTGGGGGAAACATTCAGTACTTC
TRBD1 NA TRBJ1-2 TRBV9 CASSSPGQGWAGYTF TGTGCCAGCAGCTCCCCAGGACAGGGGTGGGCTGGCTACACCTTC
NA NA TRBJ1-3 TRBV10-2 CASSEGANSGNTIYF TGCGCCAGCAGTGAGGGGGCTAACTCTGGAAACACCATATATTTT
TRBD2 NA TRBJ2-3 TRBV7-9 CASSPGLAGNTDTQYF TGTGCCAGCAGCCCCGGACTAGCGGGAAACACAGATACGCAGTATTTT
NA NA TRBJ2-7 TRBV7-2 CASSLAANDVSEQYF TGTGCCAGCAGCTTAGCGGCAAACGACGTGAGTGAGCAGTACTTC
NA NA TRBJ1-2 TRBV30 CAWSVRDYYGYTF TGTGCCTGGAGTGTACGGGACTACTATGGCTACACCTTC